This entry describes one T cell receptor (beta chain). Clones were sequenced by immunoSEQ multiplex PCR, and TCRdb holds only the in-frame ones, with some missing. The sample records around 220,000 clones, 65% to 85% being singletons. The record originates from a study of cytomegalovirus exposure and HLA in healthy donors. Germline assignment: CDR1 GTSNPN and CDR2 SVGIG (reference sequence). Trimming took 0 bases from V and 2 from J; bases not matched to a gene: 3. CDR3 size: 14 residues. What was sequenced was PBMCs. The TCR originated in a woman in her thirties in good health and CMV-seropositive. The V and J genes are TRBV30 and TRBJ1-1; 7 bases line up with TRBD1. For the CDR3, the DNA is TGTGCCTGGAGTGTAGACAGGGCTAACACTGAAGCTTTCTTT. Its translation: CAWSVDRANTEAFF.